This T cell receptor beta chain stems from a study of neoadjuvant anti-PD-1 for oral cavity cancer. Study summary: Around day 43, patients without progression received a fourth nivolumab dose before surgery.

The CDR3 length is 15 residues. PBMC libraries mostly used about 490 ng of input genomic DNA, with six replicates per sample. The data were produced by immunoSEQ multiplex PCR, yet TCRdb's version contains in-frame clones alone and is incomplete. Among over 9,000 clones listed, roughly 66% were seen once. As to time point: after neoadjuvant nivolumab, at surgical resection. The clonotype originates from a person aged 35-79 years with oral cavity squamous cell carcinoma. The material sequenced was PBMCs, taken after nivolumab (anti-PD-1) treatment. The chain links TRBV12-2 to TRBJ1-6; the table's D call, TRBD1, was not checked against the DNA. TRBV12-2 is a pseudogene. The CDR3 sequence: CASRIATALLTPLHF. CDR3 nucleotide sequence: TGTGCAAGTCGGATCGCCACAGCCCTATTAACACCCCTCCACTTT.